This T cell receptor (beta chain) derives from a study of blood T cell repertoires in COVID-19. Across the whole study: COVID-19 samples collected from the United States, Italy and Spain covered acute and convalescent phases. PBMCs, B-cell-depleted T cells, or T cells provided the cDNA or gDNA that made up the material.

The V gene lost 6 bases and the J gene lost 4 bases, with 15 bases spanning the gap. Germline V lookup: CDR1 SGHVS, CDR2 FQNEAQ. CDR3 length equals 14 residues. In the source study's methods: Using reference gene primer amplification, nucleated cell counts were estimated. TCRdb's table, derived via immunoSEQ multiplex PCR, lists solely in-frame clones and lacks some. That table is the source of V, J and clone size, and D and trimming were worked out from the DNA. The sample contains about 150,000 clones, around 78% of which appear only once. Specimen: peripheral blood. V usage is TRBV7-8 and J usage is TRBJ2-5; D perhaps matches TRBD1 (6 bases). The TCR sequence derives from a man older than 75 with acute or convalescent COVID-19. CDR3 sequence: CASRRVVGAETQYF. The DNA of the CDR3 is TGTGCCAGCAGAAGGGTGGTGGGGGCAGAGACCCAGTACTTC.